This T cell receptor beta chain stems from a study of blood T cell repertoires in COVID-19. Background on the study: Material from acute and convalescent COVID-19 was sourced from the United States, Italy and Spain. PBMCs, B-cell-depleted T cells, or T cells provided the cDNA or gDNA that made up the material.

As processed by the authors: Estimation of nucleated cell counts was performed using reference gene primer amplification. This table comes from immunoSEQ multiplex PCR, and its TCRdb copy is limited to in-frame clones, with some not included. That table gives V, J and clone size, and the DNA gave D and trimming. The sample lists roughly 95,000 clones; approximately 82% were seen once. The junction had 8 bases not matched to a gene; V was cut back by 10 bases and J by 2 bases. The CDR3 is made up of 14 amino acids. Germline V gene sequence: CDR1 SGHNT, CDR2 YENEEA. This clone turned up a few times. The J gene is TRBJ2-1, the V gene TRBV11-3; 7 nucleotides line up with TRBD1. The clonotype originates from a man between 50 and 59 years old with active or convalescent COVID-19. The sequenced material came from peripheral blood. CDR3 nucleotide sequence: TGTGCCACACAAAAGCAGGGGGCCTACAATGAGCAGTTCTTC. Its translation: CATQKQGAYNEQFF.